What follows describes a single T cell receptor beta chain. Its antigen is undetermined. Libraries were prepared by immunoSEQ multiplex PCR; TCRdb keeps only in-frame clonotypes and omits some of them. Of around 160,000 clones listed, about 85% are singletons. The validation cohort, a group of more than 100 subjects, included the donors and was separate from the roughly 670-subject first cohort. The data were taken from a study of cytomegalovirus exposure and HLA in healthy donors. Findings of the study overall: The investigators catalogued 180 or so TCR beta chains as cytomegalovirus-associated. Some public TCRs appeared in many individuals, while most sequences were rare. It was reported that the classifier diagnosed cytomegalovirus status with high specificity and sensitivity in both the original and validation cohorts.

After removal of 6 bases from V and 3 bases from J, the junction contained 8 bases not matched to a gene. CDR3 length: 16 amino acids. Germline V lookup: CDR1 SGHVS, CDR2 FQNEAQ. The sequence was collected from a man aged 30 to 45 in good health and CMV-seropositive. Sequences were obtained from PBMCs. This rearrangement joins TRBV7-8 to TRBJ2-3; 11 bases fit TRBD1. The CDR3 region has the DNA TGTGCCAGCAGACCGTTCAGGGACAGGGGGACAGATACGCAGTATTTT. This codes for CASRPFRDRGTDTQYF.